A single sample is the source of the 27 T cell receptor beta chains below, sequenced in a study of blood T cell repertoires in COVID-19. Measured with immunoSEQ multiplex PCR; TCRdb has only the in-frame clones, and not every one. The data hold about 67,000 clones, with just under 80% observed a single time. The material sequenced was peripheral blood. These TCRs come from a woman aged 55-69 years with acute or convalescent COVID-19.

This chain uses TRBV5-1 with TRBJ1-1; D remains ambiguous. V was shortened by 3 bases and J by 1 base, with 10 bases between the two germline ends. Germline V gene lookup returns CDR1 SGHRS and CDR2 YFSETQ. This CDR3 is 14 amino acids long. The CDR3 here is CASSSISGNTEAFF. CDR3 sequence (DNA): TGCGCCAGCAGCTCCATCTCAGGGAACACTGAAGCTTTCTTT.

The chain links TRBV28 to TRBJ2-1, with D unresolved. From germline, CDR1 is MDHEN and CDR2 SYDVKM. V dropped 2 bases and J dropped 6 bases, with 11 bases sitting between them. The length of the CDR3 is 14 residues. The CDR3 sequence: CASSLMVSSNEQFF. In DNA form, the CDR3 reads TGTGCCAGCAGTTTAATGGTATCGAGCAATGAGCAGTTCTTC.

Only one count was recorded for this clone. The V call is TRBV7-3, the J call TRBJ2-1; tentatively, D is TRBD2 (6 bases). V lost 6 bases, J lost 4 bases, and 16 bases lay in between. This CDR3 is built from 15 residues. CDR1 SGHTA and CDR2 FQGTGA come from the germline V gene. Here the CDR3 DNA reads TGTGCCAGCAGTCCTCTGGCGGGGTTGTACAATGAGCAGTTCTTC. It specifies CASSPLAGLYNEQFF.

The chain combines TRBV9 with TRBJ2-5, with 8 bases aligning to TRBD2. V gave up 0 bases and J gave up 2 bases; unmatched junction bases: 3. Germline assignment: CDR1 SGDLS and CDR2 YYNGEE. The CDR3 is 15 amino acids. Here the CDR3 reads CASSVGAGEQETQYF. The CDR3, as DNA: TGTGCCAGCAGCGTAGGAGCGGGGGAACAAGAGACCCAGTACTTC.

The J gene is TRBJ1-2, the V gene TRBV5-6; the match to TRBD1 covers 8 bases. This CDR3 region has 13 residues. With 4 bases clipped from V and 7 bases from J, the junction kept 6 bases outside the gene matches. Germline loops: CDR1 SGHDT, CDR2 YYEEEE. The CDR3 spells CASSNDRGFGYTF. For the CDR3, the DNA is TGTGCCAGCAGCAACGACAGGGGCTTTGGCTACACCTTC.

This chain links TRBV7-8 with TRBJ1-6; 10 positions match TRBD1. CDR1 SGHVS and CDR2 FQNEAQ come from the germline V gene. V was pared by 5 bases and J by 9 bases, with 4 bases of the junction left unmatched. The CDR3 has 14 amino acids. The CDR3 sequence: CASSTDRGPSPLHF. Written as DNA, the CDR3 is TGTGCCAGCAGCACCGACAGGGGGCCTTCACCCCTCCACTTT.

The genes are TRBV28 and TRBJ1-5; 9 nucleotides line up with TRBD1. The germline gives CDR1 MDHEN, CDR2 SYDVKM. The CDR3 is 15 amino acids. With V trimmed by 3 bases and J by 6 bases, 6 bases remained unmatched. In nucleotides, the CDR3 is TGTGCCAGCAGTTTCCGGGACAGGGTCGCTCAGCCCCAGCATTTT. Amino acid sequence: CASSFRDRVAQPQHF.

The chain joins TRBV27 to TRBJ2-5; TRBD2 matches at 13 bases. The J segment lost 8 bases and the V segment lost 5 bases, leaving 11 bases of the junction unmatched. The CDR3 extends over 16 amino acids. Germline V gene lookup returns CDR1 MNHEY and CDR2 SMNVEV (reference sequence). CDR3 nucleotides: TGTGCCAGCAGTCCCCGACTAGCGGGGGGTAGGGTAACCCAGTACTTC. Translation: CASSPRLAGGRVTQYF.

The chain carries TRBV3-1 (or the pseudogene TRBV3-2) and TRBJ2-5; 9 positions match TRBD2. This CDR3 is 15 amino acids long. Germline CDR1 LGHDT, CDR2 YNNKEL (reference sequence). V lost 1 base to trimming and J lost 5 bases; unmatched junction nucleotides: 5. CDR3 nucleotide sequence: TGTGCCAGCAGCCAAGCTAGCGGGGTGTGGGAGACCCAGTACTTC. Its protein is CASSQASGVWETQYF.

CDR3 coding DNA: TGTGCCAGAAGCTTGGGAGGGTGCGAGCAGTTCTTC. Its translation is CARSLGGCEQFF. The gene calls are TRBV5-3 and TRBJ2-1, with D possibly being TRBD2 (5 bases). TRBV5-3 has ORF status, its function being uncertain. The CDR3 consists of 12 residues. V lost 0 bases to trimming and J lost 10 bases, with 8 bases between them.

The chain joins TRBV7-9 to TRBJ2-3, with TRBD2 identical over 14 bases. CDR3 length: 19 residues. The V gene end was trimmed by 8 bases and the J gene end by 4 bases; junction bases not matched to a gene: 17. The germline CDR1 and CDR2 sequences are SEHNR and FQNEAQ (reference sequence). CDR3 DNA sequence: TGTGCCAGCGTCGGGCTCCTGCGGGGACTAGCGGGGGTTGCAGATACGCAGTATTTT. It yields the protein CASVGLLRGLAGVADTQYF. Together with reference TRBV7-9 and TRBJ2-3, the CDR3 gives the full variable domain: DTGVSQNPRHKITKRGQNVTFRCDPISEHNRLYWYRQTLGQGPEFLTYFQNEAQLEKSRLLSDRFSAERPKGSFSTLEIQRTEQGDSAMYLCASVGLLRGLAGVADTQYFGPGTRLTVL.

The chain has TRBV10-1 and TRBJ1-6; possible D gene TRBD1, 6 bases. The V end lost 3 bases, the J end lost 6 bases, and 12 bases lay between the germline ends. Per the germline V gene, CDR1 is WNHNN and CDR2 is SYGVQD (reference sequence). CDR3 length: 15 residues. CDR3 nucleotides: TGCGCCAGCAGTGACGGTCAGGGGATTAATTCACCCCTCCACTTT. Its protein product is CASSDGQGINSPLHF.

This clone was picked up one time. This chain joins TRBV5-4 and TRBJ2-2, with 10 positions matching TRBD1. The length of the CDR3 is 17 residues. The V gene end was trimmed by 1 base and the J gene end by 1 base; junction bases not matched to a gene: 4. Germline CDR1 is SGHNT and CDR2 is YYREEE (reference sequence). Here the CDR3 DNA reads TGTGCCAGCAGCTTGCCCCGGGACAGGGGGAACACCGGGGAGCTGTTTTTT. It encodes CASSLPRDRGNTGELFF.

The chain has TRBV12-5 and TRBJ2-5, with 7 positions matching TRBD1. V dropped 6 bases and J dropped 0; count of bases not matched to a gene: 7. Germline V gives CDR1 LGHNT, CDR2 FRNRAP. This CDR3 spans 15 amino acids. In nucleotides, the CDR3 is TGTGCTAGTGGAGCCGGGACAGCCTACCAAGAGACCCAGTACTTC. Its protein is CASGAGTAYQETQYF.

The chain recombines TRBV14 with TRBJ1-2, with unresolved D. V lost 0 bases, J lost 4 bases, and 9 bases lay in between. The germline CDR1 and CDR2 sequences are SGHDN and FVKESK. The CDR3 contains 14 residues. This CDR3 is CASSQDRRAYGYTF. CDR3 DNA: TGTGCCAGCAGCCAAGATAGGCGGGCCTATGGCTACACCTTC.

This clone has a single count. The chain employs TRBV2 and TRBJ2-4, with 11 bases that match TRBD2. With V trimmed by 6 bases and J by 3 bases, 4 bases remained unmatched. Germline assignment: CDR1 SNHLY and CDR2 FYNNEI. This CDR3 spans 15 amino acids. CDR3 DNA sequence: TGTGCCAGCAGCCAAACTAGCGGGGGCAAAAACATTCAGTACTTC. Its translation is CASSQTSGGKNIQYF.

The chain is built from TRBV28 and TRBJ2-2; D remains ambiguous. V shed 3 bases and J shed 0 bases, with 11 bases lying between them. The CDR3 is made up of 16 amino acids. Germline V gives CDR1 MDHEN, CDR2 SYDVKM. The CDR3: CASSLLQFANTGELFF. In DNA form, the CDR3 reads TGTGCCAGCAGTTTGTTGCAGTTCGCGAACACCGGGGAGCTGTTTTTT.

This chain connects TRBV24-1 to TRBJ2-3, with 8 bases lining up with TRBD1. The germline gives CDR1 KGHDR, CDR2 SFDVKD. The CDR3 covers 14 residues. The ends lost 7 bases at V and 5 bases at J; junction bases unmatched: 7. The CDR3 protein is CATSARQGRDTQYF. The DNA for the CDR3 is TGTGCCACCAGCGCCCGACAGGGGAGAGATACGCAGTATTTT.

The chain links TRBV6-2 or TRBV6-3 to TRBJ2-5, with D maybe TRBD2 (7 bases). V gave up 4 bases and J gave up 5 bases, with 14 bases separating them. The CDR3 runs 14 residues. CDR1 MNHEY and CDR2 SVGEGT come from the germline V gene. Written as DNA, the CDR3 is TGTGCCAGCAGTTTCGGGGGGCGAGAGGAGACCCAGTACTTC. It codes for CASSFGGREETQYF.

This clone is classed as medium-sized (0.01 to 0.1%). The V call is TRBV5-4, the J call TRBJ1-5, with 9 bases identical to TRBD1. The V gene's germline CDR1 is SGHNT and CDR2 YYREEE (reference sequence). The CDR3 length is 17 residues. The trim removed 5 bases at V and 0 bases at J, leaving 9 bases unmatched. The CDR3: CASRRTGEDYSNQPQHF. The CDR3 region has the DNA TGTGCCAGCAGAAGGACAGGGGAGGACTATAGCAATCAGCCCCAGCATTTT.

The rearrangement uses TRBV3-1 (or the pseudogene TRBV3-2) and TRBJ1-6, with D uncertain. The germline gives CDR1 LGHDT, CDR2 YNNKEL (reference sequence). CDR3 length: 17 residues. V lost 0 bases and J 0 bases, leaving 9 bases between the germline ends. CDR3 coding DNA: TGTGCCAGCAGCCAAGATCTGGCCAGCTCCTATAATTCACCCCTCCACTTT. It is translated as CASSQDLASSYNSPLHF.

CDR3 sequence: CASSLSSVYGYTF. DNA for the CDR3: TGTGCCAGCAGCTTGTCTTCGGTATATGGCTACACCTTC. The rearrangement uses TRBV5-6 and TRBJ1-2; D is uncertain. Germline V lookup: CDR1 SGHDT, CDR2 YYEEEE. The CDR3 length is 13 residues. V was pared by 1 base and J by 5 bases, with 9 bases between.

The CDR3 region has the DNA TGTGCCAGCGAGACAGGGCGAGGGACAGATACGCAGTATTTT. Amino acids: CASETGRGTDTQYF. The chain employs TRBV13 and TRBJ2-3; the match to TRBD1 covers 7 bases. The V gene's germline CDR1 is PRHDT and CDR2 FYEKMQ (reference sequence). J gave up 3 bases and V 8 bases, and 8 bases lay outside the gene matches. The CDR3 has 14 residues. Filled out from reference TRBV13 and TRBJ2-3, the complete variable domain reads AAGVIQSPRHLIKEKRETATLKCYPIPRHDTVYWYQQGPGQDPQFLISFYEKMQSDKGSIPDRFSAQQFSDYHSELNMSSLELGDSALYFCASETGRGTDTQYFGPGTRLTVL.

For the CDR3, the DNA is TGTGCCAGCACCAAAGGAAGAGGAGCTAACTATGGCTACACCTTC. As protein: CASTKGRGANYGYTF. The rearrangement uses TRBV6-5 and TRBJ1-2, with unresolved D. The CDR3 is 15 amino acids. Trimming left V 7 bases short and J 0 bases short, with 15 bases between. The germline V gene has CDR1 MNHEY and CDR2 SVGAGI.

This clone was seen only a few times. The rearrangement links TRBV19 to TRBJ2-2, with 9 bases matching TRBD2. The germline V gene encodes CDR1 LNHDA and CDR2 SQIVND (reference sequence). This CDR3 has 17 residues. V lost 0 bases and J lost 0; bases outside the gene matches: 2. The CDR3 region has the DNA TGTGCCAGTAGTATAGACGGCGGGGGGGCGAACACCGGGGAGCTGTTTTTT. Its translation is CASSIDGGGANTGELFF.

The rearrangement joins TRBV5-8 to TRBJ2-3; no reliable D call. CDR3 length equals 12 residues. Germline V lookup: CDR1 SGHTS, CDR2 YDEGEE. The V end was cut by 0 bases, the J end by 9 bases, with 8 bases between. This CDR3 is CASSLGPFTQYF. For the CDR3, the DNA is TGTGCCAGCAGCTTGGGGCCGTTCACGCAGTATTTT. Using reference TRBV5-8 and TRBJ2-3 for the parts outside the CDR3, the full variable domain is EAGVTQSPTHLIKTRGQQATLRCSPISGHTSVYWYQQALGLGLQFLLWYDEGEERNRGNFPPRFSGRQFPNYSSELNVNALELEDSALYLCASSLGPFTQYFGPGTRLTVL.

J is TRBJ2-1 and V is TRBV4-2, with D tentatively TRBD2 (6 bases). The CDR3 length is 15 residues. Germline values: CDR1 LGHNA, CDR2 YNFKEQ. Between the trimmed V and J ends, which lost 0 bases and 10 bases, there was a span of 16 bases. The CDR3 DNA reads TGTGCCAGCAGCCAAGAACGAGGTATTAGCGGAGAGCAGTTCTTC. This sequence encodes CASSQERGISGEQFF.